What follows are 3 T cell receptor beta chains derived from one specimen sequenced in a study of cytomegalovirus exposure and HLA in healthy donors. Using immunoSEQ multiplex PCR, the repertoire was profiled, and TCRdb retains in-frame clones only, with some absent. The profile shows about 98,000 clones, roughly 87% of them singletons. Sequencing input: PBMCs. The receptors here all came from a man aged 18 to 29 in good health and CMV-seropositive.

V is TRBV27 and J is TRBJ1-1, with TRBD1 identical over 9 bases. The V gene end was trimmed by 6 bases and the J gene end by 4 bases; junction bases not matched to a gene: 3. The CDR3 length is 13 residues. Germline V gene sequence: CDR1 MNHEY, CDR2 SMNVEV (reference sequence). The CDR3 spells CASRNRGPTEAFF. The DNA for the CDR3 is TGTGCCAGCAGAAACAGGGGGCCCACTGAAGCTTTCTTT.

The DNA of the CDR3 is TGTGCCAGCAGCCCGGGACAGATAAACACCGGGGAGCTGTTTTTT. Translation gives CASSPGQINTGELFF. The chain links TRBV7-3 to TRBJ2-2, with 7 bases fitting TRBD1. Germline CDR1 and CDR2: SGHTA and FQGTGA. This CDR3 contains 15 residues. J gave up 2 bases and V 5 bases, and 5 bases lay outside the gene matches.

CDR3 bases: TGTGCCAGCCTATTATCTGGGATACAGGAAGAAAAACTGTTTTTT. This sequence encodes CASLLSGIQEEKLFF. The chain links TRBV2 to TRBJ1-4; the D gene is possibly TRBD1 (5 bases). Trimming stripped 8 bases from V and 8 bases from J, with 21 bases between. Germline V CDR1 and CDR2: SNHLY, FYNNEI. The CDR3 spans 15 residues.